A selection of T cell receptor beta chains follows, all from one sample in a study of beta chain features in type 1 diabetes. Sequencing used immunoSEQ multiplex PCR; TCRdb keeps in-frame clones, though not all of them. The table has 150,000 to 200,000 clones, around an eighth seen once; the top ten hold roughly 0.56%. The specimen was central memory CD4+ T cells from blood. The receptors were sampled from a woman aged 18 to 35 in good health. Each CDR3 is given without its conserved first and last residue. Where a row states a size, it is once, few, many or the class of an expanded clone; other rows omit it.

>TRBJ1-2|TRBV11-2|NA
ASRPGQGSGYT
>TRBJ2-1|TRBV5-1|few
ASSLNSGEQF
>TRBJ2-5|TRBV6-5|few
ASKTGQVETQY
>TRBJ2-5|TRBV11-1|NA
ASSFTSGVKETQY
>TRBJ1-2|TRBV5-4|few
ASTSDRIRGYT
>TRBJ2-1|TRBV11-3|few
ASSLGTSAYNEQF
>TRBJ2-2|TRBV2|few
ASRGTGYTGELF
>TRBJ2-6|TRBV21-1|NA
ASSKVRGQAYRSGANVLT
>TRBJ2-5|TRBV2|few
ASSERERTQETQY
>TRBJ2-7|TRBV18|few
ASSPQRAMSSYEQY
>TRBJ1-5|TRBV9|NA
ASSALGLYNQPQH
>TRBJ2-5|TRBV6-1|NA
ASSGTGSLETQY
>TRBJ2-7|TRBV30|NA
AWSPSISPSGSWNEQY
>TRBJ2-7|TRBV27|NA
ASSLSLAGGTYEQY
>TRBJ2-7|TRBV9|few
ASSVQQGGGEQY
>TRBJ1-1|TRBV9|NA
ASSVEGRSDEAF
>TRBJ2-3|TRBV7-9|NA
ASTLTSGSGTDTQY
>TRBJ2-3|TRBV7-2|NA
ASSPRGGTDTQY
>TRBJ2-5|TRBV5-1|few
ASSSGASRRETQY
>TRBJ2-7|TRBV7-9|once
ASSPPSGSEQY
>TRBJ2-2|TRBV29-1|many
SVEGGNTGELF
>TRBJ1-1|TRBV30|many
AWKRRFNTEAF
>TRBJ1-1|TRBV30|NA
AWRIGAEAF
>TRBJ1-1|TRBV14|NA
ASSRQGGGTEAF
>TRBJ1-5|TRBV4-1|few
ASSQTGFGNQPQH